These T cell receptor beta chains were read from a single sample in a study of cytomegalovirus exposure and HLA in healthy donors. Assay: immunoSEQ multiplex PCR; the TCRdb copy retains only in-frame clones and omits some. The sample lists roughly 71,000 clones; about 72% were seen once. Sequenced sample: PBMCs. These receptor sequences come from a man aged 40-49 years in good health and CMV-seropositive. Each CDR3 is given with its conserved first and last residue. The D gene is left open where the match is weak. Where a row states a size, it is once, few, many or the class of an expanded clone; other rows omit it.

CDR3 length: 12
D gene: NA
J gene: TRBJ1-1
V gene: TRBV27
clone size: NA
CDR3 DNA: TGTGCCAGCAGTCCCCAGGGAACTGAAGCTTTCTTT
CDR3 protein: CASSPQGTEAFF

CDR3 length: 14
D gene: NA
J gene: TRBJ2-7
V gene: TRBV9
clone size: few
CDR3 DNA: TGTGCCAGCAGCGTAGAAAACTTCTCCTACGAGCAGTACTTC
CDR3 protein: CASSVENFSYEQYF

CDR3 length: 10
D gene: NA
J gene: TRBJ1-1
V gene: TRBV29-1
clone size: NA
CDR3 DNA: TGCAGCGTTGACCGGGGGGTAGCTTTCTTT
CDR3 protein: CSVDRGVAFF

CDR3 length: 13
D gene: TRBD1
J gene: TRBJ1-2
V gene: TRBV7-8
clone size: NA
CDR3 DNA: TGTGCCAGCAGCCCGACAGGGGGCTATGGCTACACCTTC
CDR3 protein: CASSPTGGYGYTF

CDR3 length: 14
D gene: TRBD1
J gene: TRBJ1-1
V gene: TRBV2
clone size: few
CDR3 DNA: TGTGCCAGCAGGGACAGGGGGAGGAACACTGAAGCTTTCTTT
CDR3 protein: CASRDRGRNTEAFF

CDR3 length: 16
D gene: TRBD2
J gene: TRBJ2-5
V gene: TRBV5-1
clone size: NA
CDR3 DNA: TGCGCCAGCAGCTTCGTAGCGGGGGTGGGCCAAGAGACCCAGTACTTC
CDR3 protein: CASSFVAGVGQETQYF

CDR3 length: 14
D gene: NA
J gene: TRBJ2-5
V gene: TRBV5-6
clone size: NA
CDR3 DNA: TGTGCCAGCAGCTTGTTAGTTAACGGAGAGACCCAGTACTTC
CDR3 protein: CASSLLVNGETQYF

CDR3 length: 16
D gene: NA
J gene: TRBJ2-5
V gene: TRBV28
clone size: NA
CDR3 DNA: TGTGCCAGCAGTTTACGCGACGGGCGGGGCCAAGAGACCCAGTACTTC
CDR3 protein: CASSLRDGRGQETQYF

CDR3 length: 15
D gene: NA
J gene: TRBJ2-1
V gene: TRBV11-2
clone size: NA
CDR3 DNA: TGTGCCAGCAGCTTTTTTTTTGGACTGCACAATGAGCAGTTCTTC
CDR3 protein: CASSFFFGLHNEQFF

CDR3 length: 14
D gene: NA
J gene: TRBJ2-3
V gene: TRBV29-1
clone size: NA
CDR3 DNA: TGCAGCGTTCTGACAGGTTCTAGCACAGATACGCAGTATTTT
CDR3 protein: CSVLTGSSTDTQYF

CDR3 length: 11
D gene: TRBD1
J gene: TRBJ2-3
V gene: TRBV2
clone size: NA
CDR3 DNA: TGTGCCAGCAGCGGACAGGGGGCGCAGTATTTT
CDR3 protein: CASSGQGAQYF

CDR3 length: 15
D gene: NA
J gene: TRBJ1-5
V gene: TRBV10-3
clone size: NA
CDR3 DNA: TGTGCCATCAGTGGGAAGGCAGGGGAAGAACAGCCCCAGCATTTT
CDR3 protein: CAISGKAGEEQPQHF

CDR3 length: 14
D gene: TRBD2
J gene: TRBJ2-5
V gene: TRBV11-2
clone size: few
CDR3 DNA: TGTGCCAGCAGCTCCATAGCGGGGATCTTCGTGCAGTACTTC
CDR3 protein: CASSSIAGIFVQYF

CDR3 length: 13
D gene: NA
J gene: TRBJ2-3
V gene: TRBV4-2
clone size: NA
CDR3 DNA: TGTGCCAGCAGCCTTGTTCGGGGAGATACGCAGTATTTT
CDR3 protein: CASSLVRGDTQYF

CDR3 length: 15
D gene: TRBD1
J gene: TRBJ1-5
V gene: TRBV7-8
clone size: few
CDR3 DNA: TGTGCCAGCATCGAAGGACAGGGTGGAACTCAGCCCCAGCATTTT
CDR3 protein: CASIEGQGGTQPQHF

CDR3 length: 14
D gene: TRBD2
J gene: TRBJ2-3
V gene: TRBV5-6
clone size: NA
CDR3 DNA: TGTGCCAGCAGCTTTAGGGGAGGGCGAGATACGCAGTATTTT
CDR3 protein: CASSFRGGRDTQYF

CDR3 length: 12
D gene: NA
J gene: TRBJ1-1
V gene: TRBV6-6
clone size: NA
CDR3 DNA: TGTGCCATACGTACAGGAGACACTGAAGCTTTCTTT
CDR3 protein: CAIRTGDTEAFF

CDR3 length: 15
D gene: TRBD1
J gene: TRBJ1-4
V gene: TRBV27
clone size: NA
CDR3 DNA: TGTGCCAGCAGTCACAGACAGGGGCCGCATGAAAAACTGTTTTTT
CDR3 protein: CASSHRQGPHEKLFF

CDR3 length: 16
D gene: TRBD1
J gene: TRBJ1-2
V gene: TRBV7-9
clone size: NA
CDR3 DNA: TGTGCCAGCAGCCCCGCCTGGACAGGGGGAAACTATGGCTACACCTTC
CDR3 protein: CASSPAWTGGNYGYTF

CDR3 length: 16
D gene: NA
J gene: TRBJ2-3
V gene: TRBV7-2
clone size: NA
CDR3 DNA: TGTGCCAGCAGCTTAGGAGTCAACTACCTCACAGATACGCAGTATTTT
CDR3 protein: CASSLGVNYLTDTQYF

CDR3 length: 15
D gene: NA
J gene: TRBJ1-6
V gene: TRBV30
clone size: NA
CDR3 DNA: TGTGCCTGGATGGGGGACGGGGGTAGGAATTCACCCCTCCACTTT
CDR3 protein: CAWMGDGGRNSPLHF

CDR3 length: 15
D gene: TRBD1
J gene: TRBJ2-7
V gene: TRBV4-1
clone size: few
CDR3 DNA: TGCGCCAGCAGCCAAGACGTACAGGGGCGGTACGAGCAGTACTTC
CDR3 protein: CASSQDVQGRYEQYF

CDR3 length: 14
D gene: TRBD2
J gene: TRBJ2-1
V gene: TRBV30
clone size: NA
CDR3 DNA: TGTGCCTGCCGACTAGCGGTCTCCTACAATGAGCAGTTCTTC
CDR3 protein: CACRLAVSYNEQFF

CDR3 length: 15
D gene: NA
J gene: TRBJ2-7
V gene: TRBV11-3
clone size: NA
CDR3 DNA: TGTGCCAGTAGTCAGAAGCACAGGACGGCATACGAGCAGTACTTC
CDR3 protein: CASSQKHRTAYEQYF

CDR3 length: 14
D gene: NA
J gene: TRBJ2-5
V gene: TRBV7-6
clone size: NA
CDR3 DNA: TGTGCCAGCAGCTTAGGAGGCTTCCAAGAGACCCAGTACTTC
CDR3 protein: CASSLGGFQETQYF

CDR3 length: 13
D gene: NA
J gene: TRBJ2-5
V gene: TRBV2
clone size: NA
CDR3 DNA: TGTGCCAGCAATGGACTGGCCCAAGAGACCCAGTACTTC
CDR3 protein: CASNGLAQETQYF

CDR3 length: 17
D gene: TRBD1
J gene: TRBJ1-1
V gene: TRBV4-1
clone size: few
CDR3 DNA: TGCGCCAGCAGCCTAGGACAGGGGAGAACGAGGGGCACTGAAGCTTTCTTT
CDR3 protein: CASSLGQGRTRGTEAFF

CDR3 length: 14
D gene: TRBD1
J gene: TRBJ2-7
V gene: TRBV7-3
clone size: few
CDR3 DNA: TGTGCCAGCAGCGAAGGGACAGGGGGCCTCAAGCAGTACTTC
CDR3 protein: CASSEGTGGLKQYF